Listed below are T cell receptor beta chains from one sample, sequenced in a study of cytomegalovirus exposure and HLA in healthy donors. Sequencing used immunoSEQ multiplex PCR; TCRdb keeps in-frame clones, though not all of them. The table has 150,000 to 200,000 clones, roughly 13% seen once. Sequences were obtained from PBMCs. Receptors originate from a man aged 45-60 years in good health and CMV-seropositive. CDR3s include the opening cysteine and the closing phenylalanine or tryptophan. The order of the fields is D gene, V gene, clone size, J gene, CDR3 DNA, CDR3 protein. The D gene is left open where the match is weak. Part of the rows lack a size; the others show once, few, many or a class for expanded clones.

>.|TRBV14|few|TRBJ2-1
TGTGCCAGCAGCCACCTTGCGGGGAGATCCTACAATGAGCAGTTCTTC
CASSHLAGRSYNEQFF
>.|TRBV9|.|TRBJ1-3
TGTGCCAGCAGCCCCGTTGGGAGTGGCTCTGGAAACACCATATATTTT
CASSPVGSGSGNTIYF
>.|TRBV7-9|.|TRBJ1-2
TGTGCCAGCAGCTTAGCGCCGCCAGGGGCGTTGCACTATGGCTACACCTTC
CASSLAPPGALHYGYTF
>TRBD1|TRBV7-2|.|TRBJ1-2
TGTGCCAGCAGCTCGGGGGACAGGGGGATCTATGGCTACACCTTC
CASSSGDRGIYGYTF
>.|TRBV19|.|TRBJ1-3
TGTGCCAGTAGTACAGGGATAGGAAACACCATATATTTT
CASSTGIGNTIYF
>.|TRBV11-3|few|TRBJ1-1
TGTGCCAGCAGCCCACGAGGATTGAAAGCTGAAGCTTTCTTT
CASSPRGLKAEAFF
>.|TRBV6-5|few|TRBJ1-1
TGTGCCAGCAGTTTCCAAATCAGCCCTCGGGGCACTGAAGCTTTCTTT
CASSFQISPRGTEAFF
>.|TRBV5-1|few|TRBJ2-5
TGCGCCAGCAGCTTGGCGGGGGAGTCGACCCAGTACTTC
CASSLAGESTQYF
>TRBD1|TRBV19|.|TRBJ1-1
TGTGCCAGTAGTACAGGGACAGGGTTTCGGACTGAAGCTTTCTTT
CASSTGTGFRTEAFF
>TRBD2|TRBV10-3|.|TRBJ2-3
TGTGCCACCCGGTTGTCGGGACTAGCGGGGTCAGATACGCAGTATTTT
CATRLSGLAGSDTQYF
>.|TRBV10-3|.|TRBJ1-4
TGTGCCATCAGTGAACTTAGTGGAGCTAATGAAAAACTGTTTTTT
CAISELSGANEKLFF
>TRBD1|TRBV2|.|TRBJ1-6
TGTGCCAGCAGTCCCGGGACAGGGAATTCACCCCTCCACTTT
CASSPGTGNSPLHF
>.|TRBV27|few|TRBJ1-2
TGTGCCAGCAGTTTACGACAGAACTATGGCTACACCTTC
CASSLRQNYGYTF
>.|TRBV5-1|few|TRBJ1-4
TGCGCCAGCAGCTTGTATGGGGGCGATGAAAAACTGTTTTTT
CASSLYGGDEKLFF
>.|TRBV7-6|.|TRBJ1-6
TGTGCCAGCAGCCGCGGTGGAAGGGGCTCTATTTCACCCCTCCACTTT
CASSRGGRGSISPLHF
>TRBD1|TRBV4-3|.|TRBJ2-4
TGCGCCAGAAGTCGGGACAGGTATGACATTCAGTACTTC
CARSRDRYDIQYF
>.|TRBV5-1|.|TRBJ2-3
TGCGCCAGCGGAGCGGGCCATATAGATACGCAGTATTTT
CASGAGHIDTQYF
>TRBD2|TRBV19|.|TRBJ2-3
TGTGCCAGTATCGGGACTATGGGTCCCACAGATACGCAGTATTTT
CASIGTMGPTDTQYF
>.|TRBV7-2|few|TRBJ2-7
TGTGCCAGCAGCTTAGTCGGCGCCCTTCGAGGGGAGCAGTACTTC
CASSLVGALRGEQYF
>.|TRBV15|.|TRBJ1-1
TGTGCCACCAGCAGAGGGGGGCGGGGGGCCGGGGGGAACACTGAAGCTTTCTTT
CATSRGGRGAGGNTEAFF
>TRBD1|TRBV28|few|TRBJ1-1
TGTGCCAGCAGCCTAACAGGGGGTGAAGCTTTCTTT
CASSLTGGEAFF
>.|TRBV6-5|few|TRBJ2-4
TGTGCCAGCAGTTACTCGACCCGGCGGGGCGGGAACATTCAGTACTTC
CASSYSTRRGGNIQYF
>TRBD1|TRBV7-2|.|TRBJ2-6
TGTGCCAGCAGTTCGGCCGGGACAGGACGCTCTGGGGCCAACGTCCTGACTTTC
CASSSAGTGRSGANVLTF
>TRBD1|TRBV6-5|few|TRBJ1-1
TGTGCCAGCAGTTACGGACAGGGGACCACTGAAGCTTTCTTT
CASSYGQGTTEAFF
>TRBD1|TRBV15|few|TRBJ1-1
TGTGCCACCAGCAGACGCACAGGGGTCCTCTTGGGGCAAGCTTTCTTT
CATSRRTGVLLGQAFF
>TRBD1|TRBV5-5|.|TRBJ1-1
TGTGCCAGCAGCTCCCAGGGGGCCCTTAACACTGAAGCTTTCTTT
CASSSQGALNTEAFF
>.|TRBV6-5|few|TRBJ1-6
TGTGCCAGCAGTCGACAGGCTTTCTCACCCCTCCACTTT
CASSRQAFSPLHF
>.|TRBV5-1|few|TRBJ1-5
TGCGCCAGCAGCTTGGGTGGAGGCAATCAGCCCCAGCATTTT
CASSLGGGNQPQHF
>.|TRBV9|few|TRBJ2-3
TGTGCCAGCAGCGACCCCCAGGGTTCAGATACGCAGTATTTT
CASSDPQGSDTQYF
>.|TRBV28|few|TRBJ2-3
TGTGCCAGCCAGCCAGGGGGGAGCACAGATACGCAGTATTTT
CASQPGGSTDTQYF
>.|TRBV19|few|TRBJ1-6
TGTGCCAGTAGTACGGGGAGCTCCTATAATTCACCCCTCCACTTT
CASSTGSSYNSPLHF
>.|TRBV30|.|TRBJ2-7
TGTGCCTGGTCCTTCTGGGCACCTACAAAAGGGAGCTCCTACGAGCAGTACTTC
CAWSFWAPTKGSSYEQYF
>.|TRBV19|once|TRBJ2-3
TGTGCCAGTAGTCCCCCAGGGGGGCCTACAGATACGCAGTATTTT
CASSPPGGPTDTQYF
>.|TRBV6-7|few|TRBJ2-2
TGTGCCAGCAGACGTACACCGACAGGGAGGAATAACACCGGGGAGCTGTTTTTT
CASRRTPTGRNNTGELFF
>TRBD1|TRBV5-1|.|TRBJ2-3
TGCGCCAGCAGCCTTGGGACAGGCCGGGATACGCAGTATTTT
CASSLGTGRDTQYF
>TRBD2|TRBV4-1|.|TRBJ2-5
TGCGCCAGCAGCCAAGAAGCAGCTAGCGGCCGGGAGACCCAGTACTTC
CASSQEAASGRETQYF
>TRBD1|TRBV2|.|TRBJ1-6
TGTGCCAGCAGTGGCGGACAGGCTAATTCACCCCTCCACTTT
CASSGGQANSPLHF
>.|TRBV27|few|TRBJ2-3
TGTGCCAGCAGTTTTAGTCTGTCAGATACGCAGTATTTT
CASSFSLSDTQYF
>.|TRBV30|.|TRBJ1-3
TGTGCCTGGAGTCCGGCAGGGGCTAATCTTGGAAACACCATATATTTT
CAWSPAGANLGNTIYF
>.|TRBV5-6|few|TRBJ1-1
TGTGCCAGCAGCTTGGTCAGGCAGGCAACTGAAGCTTTCTTT
CASSLVRQATEAFF
>TRBD2|TRBV7-2|.|TRBJ2-3
TGTGCCAGCAGCACACCCTCGGGAGGAGATACGCAGTATTTT
CASSTPSGGDTQYF
>.|TRBV9|few|TRBJ1-2
TGTGCCAGCAGTTGGGAGGGGAGCAACTATGGCTACACCTTC
CASSWEGSNYGYTF
>.|TRBV5-4|.|TRBJ2-3
TGTGCCAGCAGGCGCTCGGGAGCTGGGGAAAGCACAGATACGCAGTATTTT
CASRRSGAGESTDTQYF
>.|TRBV30|.|TRBJ1-1
TGTGCCTGGAGTGTCAACAGGAACACTGAAGCTTTCTTT
CAWSVNRNTEAFF
>TRBD2|TRBV5-1|.|TRBJ2-2
TGCGCCAGCAAGAGCGGGGGTTCGAACACCGGGGAGCTGTTTTTT
CASKSGGSNTGELFF
>.|TRBV6-5|.|TRBJ1-2
TGTGCCAGCACGCGGGGCTCCCTCAACTATGGCTACACCTTC
CASTRGSLNYGYTF
>.|TRBV7-2|few|TRBJ2-6
TGTGCCAGCAGCATAACAGGGTCTGGGGCCAACGTCCTGACTTTC
CASSITGSGANVLTF
>.|TRBV7-9|few|TRBJ1-4
TGTGCCAGCAGCTTAGATACAGGGAGTAATGAAAAACTGTTTTTT
CASSLDTGSNEKLFF
>.|TRBV20-1|few|TRBJ1-1
TGCAGTGCTAGACGGGACACTGAAGCTTTCTTT
CSARRDTEAFF
>TRBD2|TRBV5-6|few|TRBJ2-5
TGTGCCAGCAGCCTAGCAGCGGGGGGGATTAAGGAGACCCAGTACTTC
CASSLAAGGIKETQYF
>TRBD2|TRBV5-4|few|TRBJ2-5
TGTGCCAGCAGCTCCCTAGCGGGGGTGGAGACCCAGTACTTC
CASSSLAGVETQYF
>TRBD2|TRBV28|few|TRBJ2-1
TGTGCCAGCAGGGGGGGGACCTACAATGAGCAGTTCTTC
CASRGGTYNEQFF
>.|TRBV10-3|few|TRBJ1-1
TGTGCCATCAGTGGAGCGGGGGCGAACACTGAAGCTTTCTTT
CAISGAGANTEAFF